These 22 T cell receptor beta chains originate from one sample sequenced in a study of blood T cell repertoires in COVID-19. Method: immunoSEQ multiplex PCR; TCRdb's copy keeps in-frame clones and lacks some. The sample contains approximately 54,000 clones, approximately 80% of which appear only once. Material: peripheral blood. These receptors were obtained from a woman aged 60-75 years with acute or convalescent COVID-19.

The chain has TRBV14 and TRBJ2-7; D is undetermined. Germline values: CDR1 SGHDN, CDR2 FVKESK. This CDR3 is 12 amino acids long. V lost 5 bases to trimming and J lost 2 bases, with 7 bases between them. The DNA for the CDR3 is TGTGCCAGCAGCAGACATCCCTACGAGCAGTACTTC. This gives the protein CASSRHPYEQYF. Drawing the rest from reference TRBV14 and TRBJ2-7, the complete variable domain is EAGVTQFPSHSVIEKGQTVTLRCDPISGHDNLYWYRRVMGKEIKFLLHFVKESKQDESGMPNNRFLAERTGGTYSTLKVQPAELEDSGVYFCASSRHPYEQYFGPGTRLTVT.

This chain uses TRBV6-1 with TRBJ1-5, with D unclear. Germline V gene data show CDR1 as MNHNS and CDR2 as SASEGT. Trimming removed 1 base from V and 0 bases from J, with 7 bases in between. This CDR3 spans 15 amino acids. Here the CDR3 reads CASSEGSVSNQPQHF. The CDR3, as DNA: TGTGCCAGCAGTGAAGGGAGCGTTAGCAATCAGCCCCAGCATTTT.

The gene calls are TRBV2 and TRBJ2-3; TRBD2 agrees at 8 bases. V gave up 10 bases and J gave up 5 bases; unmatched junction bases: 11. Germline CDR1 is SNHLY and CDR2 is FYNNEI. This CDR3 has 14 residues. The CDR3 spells CANPHREGVDTQYF. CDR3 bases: TGTGCCAACCCCCATCGGGAGGGCGTAGATACGCAGTATTTT.

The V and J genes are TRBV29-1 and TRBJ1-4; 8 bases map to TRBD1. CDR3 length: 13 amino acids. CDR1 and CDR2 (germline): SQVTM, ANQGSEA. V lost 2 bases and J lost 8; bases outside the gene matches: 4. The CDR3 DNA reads TGCAGCGTTGAATCAGGGGGCGGCGAAAAACTGTTTTTT. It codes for CSVESGGGEKLFF.

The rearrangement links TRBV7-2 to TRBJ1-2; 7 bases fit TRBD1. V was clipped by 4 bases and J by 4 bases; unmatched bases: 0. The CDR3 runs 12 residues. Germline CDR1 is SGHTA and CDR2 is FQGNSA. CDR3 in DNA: TGTGCCAGCAGCTCAGGGGGCTATGGCTACACCTTC. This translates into CASSSGGYGYTF.

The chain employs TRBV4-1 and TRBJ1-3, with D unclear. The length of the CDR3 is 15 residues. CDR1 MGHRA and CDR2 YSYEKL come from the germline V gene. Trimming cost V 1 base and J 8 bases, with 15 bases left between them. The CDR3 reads CASSQGYLASDTIYF. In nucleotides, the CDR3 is TGCGCCAGCAGCCAAGGATATCTGGCAAGTGACACCATATATTTT.

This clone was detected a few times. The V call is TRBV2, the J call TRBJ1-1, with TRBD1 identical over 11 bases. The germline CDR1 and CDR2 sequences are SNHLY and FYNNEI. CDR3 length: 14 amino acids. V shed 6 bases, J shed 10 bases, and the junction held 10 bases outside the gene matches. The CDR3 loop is CASSAGQGARGAFF. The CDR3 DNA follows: TGTGCCAGCAGCGCTGGACAGGGGGCGCGAGGAGCTTTCTTT.

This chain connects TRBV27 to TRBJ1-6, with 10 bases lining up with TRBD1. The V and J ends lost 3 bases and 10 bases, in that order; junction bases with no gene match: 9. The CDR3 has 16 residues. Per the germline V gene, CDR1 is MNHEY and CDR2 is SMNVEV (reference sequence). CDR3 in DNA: TGTGCCAGCAGTTTTCAGCCGACAGGGGGCGGCTCACCCCTCCACTTT. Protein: CASSFQPTGGGSPLHF.

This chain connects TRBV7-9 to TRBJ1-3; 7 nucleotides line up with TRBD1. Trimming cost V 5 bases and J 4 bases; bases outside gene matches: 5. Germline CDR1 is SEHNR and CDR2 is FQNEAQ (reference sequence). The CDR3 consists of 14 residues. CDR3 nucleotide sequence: TGTGCCAGCAGCCGACAGGGATCCGGAAACACCATATATTTT. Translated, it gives CASSRQGSGNTIYF.

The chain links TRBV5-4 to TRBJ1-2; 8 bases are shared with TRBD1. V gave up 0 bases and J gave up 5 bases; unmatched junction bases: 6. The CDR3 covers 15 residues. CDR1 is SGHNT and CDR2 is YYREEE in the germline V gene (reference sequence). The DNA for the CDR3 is TGTGCCAGCAGCTTGGACAGGGGGACTGATTATGGCTACACCTTC. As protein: CASSLDRGTDYGYTF.

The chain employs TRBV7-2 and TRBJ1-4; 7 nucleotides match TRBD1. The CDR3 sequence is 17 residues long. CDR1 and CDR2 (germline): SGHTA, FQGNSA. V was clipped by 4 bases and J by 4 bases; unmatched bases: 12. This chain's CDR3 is CASSSEPNRGGNEKLFF. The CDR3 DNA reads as TGTGCCAGCAGCTCCGAACCTAACAGGGGTGGTAATGAAAAACTGTTTTTT.

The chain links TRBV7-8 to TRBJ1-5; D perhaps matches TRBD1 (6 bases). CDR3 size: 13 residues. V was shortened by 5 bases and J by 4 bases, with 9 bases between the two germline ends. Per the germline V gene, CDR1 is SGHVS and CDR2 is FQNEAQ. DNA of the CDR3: TGTGCCAGCAGCCAGGGGTTTAATCAGCCCCAGCATTTT. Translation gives CASSQGFNQPQHF.

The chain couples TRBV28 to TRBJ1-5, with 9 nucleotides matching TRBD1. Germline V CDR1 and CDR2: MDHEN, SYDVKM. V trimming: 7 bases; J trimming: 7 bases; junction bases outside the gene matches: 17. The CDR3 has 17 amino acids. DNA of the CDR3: TGTGCCAGCACCTTAGGGGTCACAGGGGGCTTAAGGCAGCCCCAGCATTTT. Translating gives CASTLGVTGGLRQPQHF.

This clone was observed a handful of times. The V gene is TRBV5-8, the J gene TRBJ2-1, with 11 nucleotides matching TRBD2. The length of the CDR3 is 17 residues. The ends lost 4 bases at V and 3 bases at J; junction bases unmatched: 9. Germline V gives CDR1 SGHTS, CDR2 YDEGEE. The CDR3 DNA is TGTGCCAGCAGCGAGAATAGCGGGAGGGGAGGCTACAATGAGCAGTTCTTC. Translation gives CASSENSGRGGYNEQFF.

The CDR3 bases are TGTGCCAGCAGCGCGGGACAGGGGAGAAGGATGAACACTGAAGCTTTCTTT. Its protein product is CASSAGQGRRMNTEAFF. This chain uses TRBV9 with TRBJ1-1; 10 positions agree with TRBD1. J was trimmed by 0 bases and V by 3 bases; bases with no gene match: 8. The germline gives CDR1 SGDLS, CDR2 YYNGEE. The CDR3 runs 17 residues.

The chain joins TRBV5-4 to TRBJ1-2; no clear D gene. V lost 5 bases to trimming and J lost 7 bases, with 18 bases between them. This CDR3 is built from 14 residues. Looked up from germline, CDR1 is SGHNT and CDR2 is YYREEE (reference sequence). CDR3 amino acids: CASRGSEPGLGYTF. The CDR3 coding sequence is TGTGCCAGCAGGGGCAGTGAGCCAGGCCTTGGCTACACCTTC. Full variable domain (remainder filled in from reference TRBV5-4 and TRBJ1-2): ETGVTQSPTHLIKTRGQQVTLRCSSQSGHNTVSWYQQALGQGPQFIFQYYREEENGRGNFPPRFSGLQFPNYSSELNVNALELDDSALYLCASRGSEPGLGYTFGSGTRLTVV.

CDR3 amino acids: CASSSAGRVDNEQFF. DNA of the CDR3: TGTGCCAGCAGCTCAGCAGGGAGGGTTGACAATGAGCAGTTCTTC. This rearrangement joins TRBV7-2 to TRBJ2-1; TRBD2 aligns across 7 bases. This CDR3 region has 15 residues. Germline lookup yields CDR1 SGHTA and CDR2 FQGNSA. V was pared by 4 bases and J by 5 bases, with 8 bases of the junction left unmatched.

CDR3 DNA sequence: TGTGCCAGCAGCCTCGGCAGGGGTGGCTACAATGAGCAGTTCTTC. This translates into CASSLGRGGYNEQFF. The chain links TRBV11-3 to TRBJ2-1, with a weak D call TRBD1 (6 bases). CDR1 SGHNT and CDR2 YENEEA come from the germline V gene. Between the trimmed V and J ends, which lost 5 bases and 3 bases, there was a span of 14 bases. This CDR3 has 15 amino acids.

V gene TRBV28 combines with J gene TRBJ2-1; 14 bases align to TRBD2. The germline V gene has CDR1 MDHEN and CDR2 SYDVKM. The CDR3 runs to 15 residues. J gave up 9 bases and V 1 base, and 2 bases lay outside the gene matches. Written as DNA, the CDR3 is TGTGCCAGCAGTTTATCGACTAGCGGGGGGGTTGAGCAGTTCTTC. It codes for CASSLSTSGGVEQFF.

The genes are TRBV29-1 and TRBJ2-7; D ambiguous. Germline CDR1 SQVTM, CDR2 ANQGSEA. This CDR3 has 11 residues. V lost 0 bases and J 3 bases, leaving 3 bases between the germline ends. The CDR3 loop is CSVEDSYEQYF. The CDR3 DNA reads TGCAGCGTTGAAGACAGCTACGAGCAGTACTTC.

The CDR3 nucleotides read TGTGCCAGCAGCTTAGGGGGGGGCCGCGGCTACACCTTC. Translating gives CASSLGGGRGYTF. The gene calls are TRBV7-8 and TRBJ1-2, with D possibly matching TRBD1 (6 bases). Germline loops: CDR1 SGHVS, CDR2 FQNEAQ. The CDR3 spans 13 residues. Trimming removed 1 base at V and 8 bases at J, with 11 bases between.

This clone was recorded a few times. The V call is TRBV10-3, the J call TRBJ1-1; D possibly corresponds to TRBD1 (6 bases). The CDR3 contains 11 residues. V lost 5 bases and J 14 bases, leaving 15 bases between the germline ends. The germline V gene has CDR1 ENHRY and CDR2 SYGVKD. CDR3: CAISSRDNIFF. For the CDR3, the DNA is TGTGCCATCAGTTCCCGGGACAACATCTTCTTT.